The source of this T cell receptor (beta chain) is a study of Graves' ophthalmopathy and Graves' hyperthyroidism. In this sample, this clonotype turned up many times. The CDR3 is 14 residues long. V shed 6 bases and J shed 2 bases, with 10 bases lying between them. RNA transcripts served as template for amplifying TCR beta CDR3 sequences. The first round was an RT-PCR with HTBI primers, and the second round was a multiplex PCR. TCRdb used MiXCR to reprocess the multiplex PCR reads, holding one entry per CDR3 protein. Of 600,000 to 700,000 distinct CDR3 sequences listed, about two fifths were seen once; the top ten hold roughly 3%.

The source of this sequence is an adult man with Graves' ophthalmopathy. The sequenced material came from peripheral blood. The chain employs TRBV12-3 or TRBV12-4 and TRBJ1-4, with a tentative D call TRBD1 (6 bases). CDR3 sequence: CASSQGYTNEKLFF. The CDR3 DNA follows: TGTGCCAGCAGCCAGGGGTACACTAATGAAAAACTGTTTTTT.